At least ten counts were recorded for the clone carrying this T cell receptor (beta chain). Its antigen is not identified. Diagnostic conclusions were grounded in clinical symptoms, serum thyroxine, TRAb, thyroid ultrasound and orbital computed tomography. Amplification from RNA transcripts yielded the TCR beta CDR3 regions. RT-PCR with HTBI primers came first, then second-round multiplex PCR. One entry per CDR3 protein results from TCRdb running MiXCR on the multiplex PCR reads. Here the sample spans around 660,000 distinct CDR3 sequences, roughly 39% being singletons. This record comes from a study of Graves' ophthalmopathy and Graves' hyperthyroidism. Study results and limitations: Prediction of ophthalmopathy progression reached about 65% sensitivity and roughly 72% specificity.

Germline V lookup: CDR1 SGHRS, CDR2 YFSETQ. V was pared by 0 bases and J by 2 bases, with 15 bases between. The CDR3 covers 17 residues. The TCR comes from an adult man with Graves' ophthalmopathy. The chain has TRBV5-1 and TRBJ1-5, with D perhaps matching TRBD1 (6 bases). Sequencing was done on a sample of peripheral blood. The CDR3, as DNA: TGCGCCAGCAGCTTGGAGGGGGGTAGCGGTGGCAATCAGCCCCAGCATTTT. Translation gives CASSLEGGSGGNQPQHF.